This T cell receptor (beta chain) comes out of a study of cytomegalovirus exposure and HLA in healthy donors. Findings and limits, study-wide: In an earlier analysis, in fewer than 700 donors, most V segments appeared productive either ~90% or ~30% of the time. Among TCR beta chains, those listed as cytomegalovirus-associated numbered some 160.

Germline lookup yields CDR1 SQVTM and CDR2 ANQGSEA. This CDR3 spans 13 amino acids. Concerning this clone: Its antigen is currently unknown.

Researchers ran the PCR with 60 Vbeta and 13 Jbeta primers. Profiled with immunoSEQ multiplex PCR; TCRdb holds only in-frame clones, not every one. Altogether 150,000 to 200,000 clones are present, 77% being singletons, with the ten largest covering approximately 1.6%. This clonotype originated in a woman in her twenties or thirties in good health and CMV-seronegative. The V gene is TRBV29-1, the J gene TRBJ2-5, with TRBD1 matching 8 bases. The assigned J gene may be wrong: the sequence end matches TRBJ2-7 better. The sequencing sample was made of PBMCs. This CDR3 reads CSVAGGESYEQYF. The CDR3, as DNA: TGCAGCGTCGCAGGGGGCGAATCCTACGAGCAGTACTTC.